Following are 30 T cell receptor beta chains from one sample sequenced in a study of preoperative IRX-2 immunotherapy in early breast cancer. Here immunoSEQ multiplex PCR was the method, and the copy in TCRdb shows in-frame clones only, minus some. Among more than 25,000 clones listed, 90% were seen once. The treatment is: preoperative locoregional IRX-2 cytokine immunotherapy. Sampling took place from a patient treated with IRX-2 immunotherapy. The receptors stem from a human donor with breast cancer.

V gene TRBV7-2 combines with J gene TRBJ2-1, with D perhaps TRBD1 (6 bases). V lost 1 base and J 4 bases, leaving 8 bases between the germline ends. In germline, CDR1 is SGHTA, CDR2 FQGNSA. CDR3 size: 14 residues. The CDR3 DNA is TGTGCCAGCAGCTTAGGCAGGGGTTACAATGAGCAGTTCTTC. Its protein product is CASSLGRGYNEQFF.

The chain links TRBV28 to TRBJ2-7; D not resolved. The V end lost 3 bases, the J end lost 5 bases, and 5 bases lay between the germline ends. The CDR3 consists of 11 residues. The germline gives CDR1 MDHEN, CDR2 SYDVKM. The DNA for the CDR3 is TGTGCCAGCAGTTTGATCGACGAGCAGTACTTC. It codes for CASSLIDEQYF.

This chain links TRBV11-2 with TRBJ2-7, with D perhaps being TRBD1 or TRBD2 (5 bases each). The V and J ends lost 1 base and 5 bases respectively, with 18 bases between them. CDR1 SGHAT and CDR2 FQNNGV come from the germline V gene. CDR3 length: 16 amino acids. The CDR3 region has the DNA TGTGCCAGCAGCTTAGGTGGGGGAACCTCTCGGGACGAGCAGTACTTC. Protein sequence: CASSLGGGTSRDEQYF.

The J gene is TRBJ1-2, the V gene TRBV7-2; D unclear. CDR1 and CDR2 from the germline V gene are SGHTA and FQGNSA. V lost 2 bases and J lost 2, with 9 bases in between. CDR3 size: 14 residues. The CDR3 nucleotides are TGTGCCAGCAGCTTAATCCCAGACAACTATGGCTACACCTTC. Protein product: CASSLIPDNYGYTF.

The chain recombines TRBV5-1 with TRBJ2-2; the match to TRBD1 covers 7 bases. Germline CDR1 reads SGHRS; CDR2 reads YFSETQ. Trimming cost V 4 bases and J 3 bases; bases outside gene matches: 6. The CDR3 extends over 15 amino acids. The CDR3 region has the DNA TGCGCCAGCAGCGAGGGACAGAGCCACACCGGGGAGCTGTTTTTT. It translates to CASSEGQSHTGELFF.

As DNA, the CDR3 is TGCAGTGCTAGAGAGAACACTGAAGCTTTCTTT. Its translation: CSARENTEAFF. This chain links TRBV20-1 with TRBJ1-1; no definite D call. V shed 0 bases and J shed 1 base, with 0 bases lying between them. This CDR3 contains 11 residues. In germline, CDR1 is DFQATT, CDR2 SNEGSKA (reference sequence).

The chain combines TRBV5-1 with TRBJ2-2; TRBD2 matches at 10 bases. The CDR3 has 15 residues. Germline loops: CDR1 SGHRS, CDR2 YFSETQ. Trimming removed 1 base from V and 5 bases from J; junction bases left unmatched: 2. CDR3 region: CASSLTSGETGELFF. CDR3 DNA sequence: TGCGCCAGCAGCTTGACTAGCGGGGAAACCGGGGAGCTGTTTTTT.

CDR3 coding DNA: TGCGCCAGCAGCCAAGGAGAACAGTTCTCTGGAAACACCATATATTTT. Protein: CASSQGEQFSGNTIYF. This chain uses TRBV4-1 with TRBJ1-3, with D unresolved. The length of the CDR3 is 16 residues. Deletions cut 1 base from V and 0 bases from J, with 10 bases between. CDR1 and CDR2 from the germline V gene are MGHRA and YSYEKL.

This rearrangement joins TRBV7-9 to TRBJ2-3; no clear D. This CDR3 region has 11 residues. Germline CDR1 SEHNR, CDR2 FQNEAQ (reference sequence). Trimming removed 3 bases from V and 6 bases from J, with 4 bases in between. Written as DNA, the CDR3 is TGTGCCAGCAGCTTGTCGGATACGCAGTATTTT. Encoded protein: CASSLSDTQYF.

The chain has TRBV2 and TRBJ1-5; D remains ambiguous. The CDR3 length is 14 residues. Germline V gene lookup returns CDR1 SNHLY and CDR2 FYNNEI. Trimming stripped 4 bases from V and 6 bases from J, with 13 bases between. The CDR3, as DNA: TGTGCCAGCAGTGCTACTGAAGCGGCTCAGCCCCAGCATTTT. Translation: CASSATEAAQPQHF.

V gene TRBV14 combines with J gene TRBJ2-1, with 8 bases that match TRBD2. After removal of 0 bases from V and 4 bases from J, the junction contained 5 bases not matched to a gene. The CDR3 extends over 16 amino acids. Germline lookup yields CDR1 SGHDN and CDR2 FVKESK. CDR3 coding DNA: TGTGCCAGCAGCCAAGAGGATCAGCGGGAGTACAATGAGCAGTTCTTC. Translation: CASSQEDQREYNEQFF.

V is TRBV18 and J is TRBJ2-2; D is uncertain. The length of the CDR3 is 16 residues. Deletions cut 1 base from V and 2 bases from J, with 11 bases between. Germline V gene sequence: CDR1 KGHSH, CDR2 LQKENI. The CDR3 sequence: CASSPLIDGNTGELFF. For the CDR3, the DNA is TGTGCCAGCTCACCACTGATAGACGGTAACACCGGGGAGCTGTTTTTT.

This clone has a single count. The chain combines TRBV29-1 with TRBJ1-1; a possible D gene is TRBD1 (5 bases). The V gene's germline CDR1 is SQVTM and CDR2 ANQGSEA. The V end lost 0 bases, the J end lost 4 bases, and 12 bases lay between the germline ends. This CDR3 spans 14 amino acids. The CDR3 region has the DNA TGCAGCGTTGAAGATTTCGGGGGATTCACTGAAGCTTTCTTT. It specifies CSVEDFGGFTEAFF.

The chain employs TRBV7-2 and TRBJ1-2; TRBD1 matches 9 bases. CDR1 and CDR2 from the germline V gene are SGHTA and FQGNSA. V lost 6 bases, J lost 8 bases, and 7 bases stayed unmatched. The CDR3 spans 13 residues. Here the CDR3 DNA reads TGTGCCAGCAGTCGACAGGGGGGCGGGGGCTACACCTTC. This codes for CASSRQGGGGYTF.

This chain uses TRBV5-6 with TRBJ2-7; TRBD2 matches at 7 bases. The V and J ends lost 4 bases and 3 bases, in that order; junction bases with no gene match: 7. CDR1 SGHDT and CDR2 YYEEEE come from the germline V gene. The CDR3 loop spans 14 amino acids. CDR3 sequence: CASSPGLTNYEQYF. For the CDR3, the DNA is TGTGCCAGCAGCCCGGGACTAACGAACTACGAGCAGTACTTC.

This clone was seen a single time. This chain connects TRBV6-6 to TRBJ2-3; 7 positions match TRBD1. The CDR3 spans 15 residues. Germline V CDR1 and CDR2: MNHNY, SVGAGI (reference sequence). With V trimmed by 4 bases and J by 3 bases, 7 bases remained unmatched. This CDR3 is CASSLQGIITDTQYF. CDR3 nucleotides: TGTGCCAGCAGTTTACAGGGGATAATAACAGATACGCAGTATTTT.

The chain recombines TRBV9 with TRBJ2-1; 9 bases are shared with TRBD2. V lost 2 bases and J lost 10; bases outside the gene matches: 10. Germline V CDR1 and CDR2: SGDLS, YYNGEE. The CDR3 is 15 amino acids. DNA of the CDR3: TGTGCCAGCAGCGTGGTTAGCGGGGGTTTACCCGAGCAGTTCTTC. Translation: CASSVVSGGLPEQFF.

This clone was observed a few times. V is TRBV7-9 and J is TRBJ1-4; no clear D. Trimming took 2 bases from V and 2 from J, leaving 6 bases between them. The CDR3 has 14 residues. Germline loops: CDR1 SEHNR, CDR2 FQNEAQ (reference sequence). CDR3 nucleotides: TGTGCCAGCAGCTTAACCGGGACTAATGAAAAACTGTTTTTT. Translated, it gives CASSLTGTNEKLFF.

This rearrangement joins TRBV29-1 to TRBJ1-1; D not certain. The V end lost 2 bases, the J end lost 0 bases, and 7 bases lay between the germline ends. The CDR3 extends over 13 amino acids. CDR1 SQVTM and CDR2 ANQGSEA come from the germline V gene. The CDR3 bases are TGCAGCGTTGAAAGCTCCATGAACACTGAAGCTTTCTTT. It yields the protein CSVESSMNTEAFF.

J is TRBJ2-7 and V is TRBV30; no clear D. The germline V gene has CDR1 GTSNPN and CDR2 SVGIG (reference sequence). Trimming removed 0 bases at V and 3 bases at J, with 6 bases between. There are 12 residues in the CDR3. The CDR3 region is CAWSVSDYEQYF. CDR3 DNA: TGTGCCTGGAGTGTATCAGACTACGAGCAGTACTTC.

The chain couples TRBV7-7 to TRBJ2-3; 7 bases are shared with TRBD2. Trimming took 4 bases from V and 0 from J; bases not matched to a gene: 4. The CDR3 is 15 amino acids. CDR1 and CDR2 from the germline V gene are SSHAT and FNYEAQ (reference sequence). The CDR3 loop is CASSSGLGSTDTQYF. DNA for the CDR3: TGTGCCAGCAGCTCCGGACTAGGGAGCACAGATACGCAGTATTTT.

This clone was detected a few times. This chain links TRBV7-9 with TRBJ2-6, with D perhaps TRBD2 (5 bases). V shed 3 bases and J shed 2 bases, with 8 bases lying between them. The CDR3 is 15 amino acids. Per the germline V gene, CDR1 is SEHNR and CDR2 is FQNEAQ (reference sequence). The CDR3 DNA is TGTGCCAGCAGCTTGAACGGGGCTGGGGCCAACGTCCTGACTTTC. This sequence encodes CASSLNGAGANVLTF.

CDR3: CASSSGTSTDTQYF. CDR3 DNA sequence: TGTGCCAGCAGTTCCGGGACTAGCACAGATACGCAGTATTTT. V and J are TRBV11-2 and TRBJ2-3, with a tentative D call TRBD2 (6 bases). The CDR3 extends over 14 amino acids. V lost 6 bases and J 0 bases, leaving 10 bases between the germline ends. Germline lookup yields CDR1 SGHAT and CDR2 FQNNGV.

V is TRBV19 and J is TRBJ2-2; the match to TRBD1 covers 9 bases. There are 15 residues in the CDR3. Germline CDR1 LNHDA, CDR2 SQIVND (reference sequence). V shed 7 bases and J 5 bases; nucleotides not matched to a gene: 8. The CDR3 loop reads CASIPKTGGTGELFF. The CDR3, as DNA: TGTGCCAGTATTCCCAAGACAGGGGGTACCGGGGAGCTGTTTTTT.

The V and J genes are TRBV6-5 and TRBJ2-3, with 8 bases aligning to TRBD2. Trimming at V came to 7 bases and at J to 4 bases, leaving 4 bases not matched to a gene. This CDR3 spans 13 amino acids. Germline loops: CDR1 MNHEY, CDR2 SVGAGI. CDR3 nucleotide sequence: TGTGCCAGCATCAGTAGCGGGGCAGATACGCAGTATTTT. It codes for CASISSGADTQYF.

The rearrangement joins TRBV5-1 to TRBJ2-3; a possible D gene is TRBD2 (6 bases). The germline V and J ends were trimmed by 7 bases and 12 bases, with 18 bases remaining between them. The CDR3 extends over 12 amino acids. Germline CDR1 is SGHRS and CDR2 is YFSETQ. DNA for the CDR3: TGCGCCAGCGGGACTTCCGAAGTACCACAGTATTTT. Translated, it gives CASGTSEVPQYF.

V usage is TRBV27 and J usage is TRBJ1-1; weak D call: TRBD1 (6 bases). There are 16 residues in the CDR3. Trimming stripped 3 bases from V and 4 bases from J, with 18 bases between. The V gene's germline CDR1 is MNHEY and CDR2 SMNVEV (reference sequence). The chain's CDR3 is CASSLMGLGAGTEAFF. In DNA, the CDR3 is TGTGCCAGCAGTTTGATGGGGTTGGGGGCCGGCACTGAAGCTTTCTTT.

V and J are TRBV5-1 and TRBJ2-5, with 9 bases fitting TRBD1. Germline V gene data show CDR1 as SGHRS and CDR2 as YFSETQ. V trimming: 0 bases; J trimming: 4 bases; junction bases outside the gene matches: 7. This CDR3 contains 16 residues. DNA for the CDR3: TGCGCCAGCAGCTTGGGGGGACAGGGTGGAGGAGAGACCCAGTACTTC. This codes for CASSLGGQGGGETQYF.

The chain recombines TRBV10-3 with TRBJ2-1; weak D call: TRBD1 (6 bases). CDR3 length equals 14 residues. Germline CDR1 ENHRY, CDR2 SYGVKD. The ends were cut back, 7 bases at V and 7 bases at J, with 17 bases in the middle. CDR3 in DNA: TGTGCCATCAAGGGGGACGGGGTTGGGAATGAGCAGTTCTTC. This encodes CAIKGDGVGNEQFF.

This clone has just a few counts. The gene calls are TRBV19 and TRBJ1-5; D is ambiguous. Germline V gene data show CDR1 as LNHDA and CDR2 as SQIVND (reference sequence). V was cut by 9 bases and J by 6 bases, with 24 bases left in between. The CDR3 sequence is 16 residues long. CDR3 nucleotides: TGTGCCAGCAACCCCCAGGAGAGTTGGGAAGTTCAGCCCCAGCATTTT. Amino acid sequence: CASNPQESWEVQPQHF.